These 31 T cell receptor beta chains were all obtained from the same sample, sequenced in a study of blood T cell repertoires in COVID-19. Produced via immunoSEQ multiplex PCR; TCRdb's table is partial and in-frame only. The sample has some 120,000 clones; 75% to 90% are singletons. Sequencing input: peripheral blood. These receptors all stem from a woman aged 80 or over with COVID-19, enrolled during active disease.

The V gene is TRBV5-8, the J gene TRBJ1-4, with D maybe TRBD1 (6 bases). Looked up from germline, CDR1 is SGHTS and CDR2 is YDEGEE. V was cut by 4 bases and J by 0 bases, with 19 bases left in between. This CDR3 contains 18 residues. The CDR3 nucleotides are TGTGCCAGCAGCGAGAGCGGGGGCCGTTATGCAACTAATGAAAAACTGTTTTTT. Protein: CASSESGGRYATNEKLFF.

The chain has TRBV28 and TRBJ1-1; 9 nucleotides match TRBD1. Germline V gene data show CDR1 as MDHEN and CDR2 as SYDVKM. J lost 3 bases, V lost 8 bases, and 1 base had no gene match. The CDR3 spans 12 residues. CDR3 DNA: TGTGCCAGCCGGGACAGGGACACTGAAGCTTTCTTT. Translation: CASRDRDTEAFF.

The V and J genes are TRBV6-5 and TRBJ1-5; 8 nucleotides line up with TRBD1. The trim removed 5 bases at V and 2 bases at J, leaving 2 bases unmatched. CDR3 length equals 14 residues. The germline CDR1 and CDR2 sequences are MNHEY and SVGAGI. CDR3 region: CASSQTGGNQPQHF. CDR3 DNA sequence: TGTGCCAGCAGTCAGACAGGGGGCAATCAGCCCCAGCATTTT.

The V and J genes are TRBV7-2 and TRBJ2-5; D perhaps matches TRBD1 (6 bases). V dropped 4 bases and J dropped 4 bases, with 16 bases sitting between them. Germline V gives CDR1 SGHTA, CDR2 FQGNSA. CDR3 length equals 15 residues. The CDR3 region has the DNA TGTGCCAGCAGCTCCGCCCGCCAAGGGGGAGAGACCCAGTACTTC. It codes for CASSSARQGGETQYF.

The V gene is TRBV20-1, the J gene TRBJ2-3; TRBD2 might be the D (5 bases). Germline V gives CDR1 DFQATT, CDR2 SNEGSKA (reference sequence). CDR3 length: 17 amino acids. Between the trimmed V and J ends, which lost 3 bases and 2 bases, there was a span of 21 bases. DNA of the CDR3: TGCAGTGCTAGTAAAAGCGGAGCCCCGTCCCCCACAGATACGCAGTATTTT. Protein: CSASKSGAPSPTDTQYF.

CDR3 sequence: CASSLNALSSYNEQFF. CDR3 in DNA: TGTGCCAGCAGTTTAAACGCGCTGAGCTCCTACAATGAGCAGTTCTTC. The rearrangement links TRBV28 to TRBJ2-1; no definite D call. CDR1 MDHEN and CDR2 SYDVKM come from the germline V gene. The CDR3 has 16 residues. Between the trimmed V and J ends, which lost 2 bases and 0 bases, there was a span of 11 bases.

The rearrangement uses TRBV28 and TRBJ1-3; 8 bases match TRBD1. The CDR3 runs 16 residues. Germline V gene data show CDR1 as MDHEN and CDR2 as SYDVKM. V shed 7 bases, J shed 0 bases, and the junction held 8 bases outside the gene matches. CDR3 loop: CASNSGRGHSGNTIYF. In nucleotides, the CDR3 is TGTGCCAGCAACTCCGGCAGGGGGCACTCTGGAAACACCATATATTTT.

The chain carries TRBV9 and TRBJ1-2; tentatively, D is TRBD1 (5 bases). Germline V gene lookup returns CDR1 SGDLS and CDR2 YYNGEE. The ends were cut back, 4 bases at V and 5 bases at J, with 15 bases in the middle. The CDR3 sequence is 14 residues long. CDR3 loop: CASSSGGDSYGYTF. The DNA of the CDR3 is TGTGCCAGCAGCTCCGGGGGGGATTCTTATGGCTACACCTTC. The full variable domain, rest sourced from reference TRBV9 and TRBJ1-2, is DSGVTQTPKHLITATGQRVTLRCSPRSGDLSVYWYQQSLDQGLQFLIQYYNGEERAKGNILERFSAQQFPDLHSELNLSSLELGDSALYFCASSSGGDSYGYTFGSGTRLTVV.

This chain links TRBV27 with TRBJ1-1, with no clear D. Trimming cost V 3 bases and J 0 bases, with 11 bases left between them. Germline loops: CDR1 MNHEY, CDR2 SMNVEV (reference sequence). This CDR3 spans 15 amino acids. CDR3 DNA: TGTGCCAGCAGTTTTAATATTAAAATGAACACTGAAGCTTTCTTT. Translated: CASSFNIKMNTEAFF.

The CDR3 region has the DNA TGTGCCAGCAGTGAAGCCGGGACAGGGAAGGATGGCTACACCTTC. This gives the protein CASSEAGTGKDGYTF. The chain uses TRBV25-1 and TRBJ1-2, with 9 bases identical to TRBD1. The germline V gene encodes CDR1 MGHDK and CDR2 SYGVNS. Germline trimming cut 2 bases from V and 6 bases from J; bases unmatched to any gene: 7. The CDR3 runs 15 residues.

The J gene is TRBJ2-2, the V gene TRBV18; no reliable D call. The germline V gene encodes CDR1 KGHSH and CDR2 LQKENI. The ends were cut back, 1 base at V and 5 bases at J, with 5 bases in the middle. There are 13 residues in the CDR3. The CDR3 DNA reads as TGTGCCAGCTCACCACGAGAGACCGGGGAGCTGTTTTTT. Residues: CASSPRETGELFF.

The CDR3 protein is CASSLVLFYEQYF. The DNA of the CDR3 is TGTGCCAGCAGCTTAGTATTGTTCTACGAGCAGTACTTC. V and J are TRBV11-2 and TRBJ2-7; unclear D gene. Germline CDR1 SGHAT, CDR2 FQNNGV. Deletions cut 1 base from V and 3 bases from J, with 7 bases between. The CDR3 sequence is 13 residues long. The variable domain in full, completed from reference TRBV11-2 and TRBJ2-7, reads EAGVAQSPRYKIIEKRQSVAFWCNPISGHATLYWYQQILGQGPKLLIQFQNNGVVDDSQLPKDRFSAERLKGVDSTLKIQPAKLEDSAVYLCASSLVLFYEQYFGPGTRLTVT.

The chain has TRBV6-5 and TRBJ2-2, with D possibly TRBD2 on 5 matching bases. CDR3 length: 13 amino acids. CDR1 and CDR2 from the germline V gene are MNHEY and SVGAGI. Trimming stripped 7 bases from V and 6 bases from J, with 12 bases between. The CDR3 sequence is CASMRVGPGELFF. CDR3 sequence (DNA): TGTGCCAGCATGAGGGTCGGGCCCGGGGAGCTGTTTTTT.

This rearrangement joins TRBV2 to TRBJ2-3; 8 positions agree with TRBD2. V shed 0 bases, J shed 1 base, and the junction held 15 bases outside the gene matches. Germline CDR1 reads SNHLY; CDR2 reads FYNNEI. This CDR3 spans 20 amino acids. CDR3 sequence: CASSEALAGGVLDGTDTQYF. The CDR3 coding sequence is TGTGCCAGCAGTGAAGCTCTGGCGGGAGGAGTCCTAGACGGCACAGATACGCAGTATTTT.

This sequence joins TRBV7-9 and TRBJ2-1, with D tentatively TRBD2 (7 bases). Between the trimmed V and J ends, which lost 6 bases and 12 bases, there was a span of 24 bases. The CDR3 is made up of 15 amino acids. Germline V gene lookup returns CDR1 SEHNR and CDR2 FQNEAQ (reference sequence). The CDR3 sequence: CASSSSRRGLRGQFF. The CDR3 coding sequence is TGTGCCAGCAGTTCGTCCCGGCGGGGGCTCAGGGGGCAGTTCTTC.

This clone occurred once. The rearrangement joins TRBV18 to TRBJ2-7, with 7 bases aligning to TRBD1. V gave up 4 bases and J gave up 5 bases; unmatched junction bases: 8. The CDR3 length is 14 residues. Germline V CDR1 and CDR2: KGHSH, LQKENI. CDR3 residues: CASSQTGHGDEQYF. The CDR3 DNA reads TGTGCCAGCTCACAGACAGGGCATGGGGACGAGCAGTACTTC.

The chain is built from TRBV5-6 and TRBJ1-1; TRBD1 agrees at 7 bases. The CDR3 length is 12 residues. Unmatched junction bases numbered 4, after V lost 4 bases and J lost 7 bases. Germline CDR1 is SGHDT and CDR2 is YYEEEE. CDR3 nucleotides: TGTGCCAGCAGCCAGGGACAGTTTGAAGCTTTCTTT. Residues: CASSQGQFEAFF.

A single count supports this clone. V gene TRBV2 combines with J gene TRBJ1-6; D unclear. V lost 3 bases and J 7 bases, leaving 7 bases between the germline ends. Germline-derived CDR1 and CDR2 are SNHLY and FYNNEI. This CDR3 has 13 amino acids. CDR3 loop: CASSDRKNSPLHF. CDR3 DNA: TGTGCCAGCAGTGACAGGAAAAATTCACCCCTCCACTTT. The variable domain in full, completed from reference TRBV2 and TRBJ1-6, reads EPEVTQTPSHQVTQMGQEVILRCVPISNHLYFYWYRQILGQKVEFLVSFYNNEISEKSEIFDDQFSVERPDGSNFTLKIRSTKLEDSAMYFCASSDRKNSPLHFGNGTRLTVT.

The chain recombines TRBV6-5 with TRBJ1-1, with TRBD1 as a possible D gene (6 bases). CDR3 length: 15 residues. CDR1 and CDR2 from the germline V gene are MNHEY and SVGAGI. Trimming stripped 2 bases from V and 5 bases from J, with 15 bases between. The CDR3 loop reads CASSYLRGAGTEAFF. The CDR3 bases are TGTGCCAGCAGTTACCTCAGGGGCGCAGGGACTGAAGCTTTCTTT.

V usage is TRBV28 and J usage is TRBJ2-3; D perhaps matches TRBD1 (6 bases). Trimming took 2 bases from V and 0 from J, leaving 12 bases between them. This CDR3 region has 16 residues. Germline lookup yields CDR1 MDHEN and CDR2 SYDVKM. The CDR3 is CASSLLDRFSTDTQYF. CDR3 in DNA: TGTGCCAGCAGTTTACTTGACAGGTTTAGCACAGATACGCAGTATTTT.

CDR3 residues: CASSLDSRSYEQYF. Written as DNA, the CDR3 is TGTGCCAGCAGCTTGGACAGTCGCTCCTACGAGCAGTACTTC. J is TRBJ2-7 and V is TRBV5-4, with D uncertain. Looked up from germline, CDR1 is SGHNT and CDR2 is YYREEE (reference sequence). The CDR3 length is 14 residues. Deletions cut 0 bases from V and 0 bases from J, with 7 bases between.

The chain carries TRBV10-3 and TRBJ1-2, with D possibly being TRBD1 (6 bases). This CDR3 has 14 amino acids. Trimming stripped 3 bases from V and 2 bases from J, with 10 bases between. The germline gives CDR1 ENHRY, CDR2 SYGVKD. CDR3 DNA sequence: TGTGCCATCAGTGAAAGGGGGGGAAACTATGGCTACACCTTC. It encodes CAISERGGNYGYTF.

The J gene is TRBJ2-7, the V gene TRBV5-6; 11 positions match TRBD2. This CDR3 contains 15 residues. With V trimmed by 3 bases and J by 0 bases, 2 bases remained unmatched. CDR1 SGHDT and CDR2 YYEEEE come from the germline V gene. For the CDR3, the DNA is TGTGCCAGCAGCTCTACTAGCGGGGGCTCCTACGAGCAGTACTTC. Its protein product is CASSSTSGGSYEQYF.

The chain recombines TRBV28 with TRBJ2-5; 12 bases agree with TRBD2. CDR1 and CDR2 from the germline V gene are MDHEN and SYDVKM. The CDR3 extends over 15 amino acids. Germline trimming cut 5 bases from V and 5 bases from J; bases unmatched to any gene: 6. CDR3 in amino acids: CASSETSGRLETQYF. DNA for the CDR3: TGTGCCAGCAGTGAAACTAGCGGGAGGTTGGAGACCCAGTACTTC. Together with reference TRBV28 and TRBJ2-5, the CDR3 gives the full variable domain: DVKVTQSSRYLVKRTGEKVFLECVQDMDHENMFWYRQDPGLGLRLIYFSYDVKMKEKGDIPEGYSVSREKKERFSLILESASTNQTSMYLCASSETSGRLETQYFGPGTRLLVL.

This chain joins TRBV5-1 and TRBJ2-1; 7 nucleotides agree with TRBD1. CDR3 size: 14 residues. From germline, CDR1 is SGHRS and CDR2 YFSETQ. The ends lost 4 bases at V and 8 bases at J; junction bases unmatched: 9. The CDR3 reads CASSPRQGRDEQFF. The CDR3 bases are TGCGCCAGCAGCCCCAGACAGGGAAGGGATGAGCAGTTCTTC.

The rearrangement links TRBV4-3 to TRBJ2-1; no reliable D call. The germline CDR1 and CDR2 sequences are LGHNA and YSLEER. The CDR3 loop spans 14 amino acids. Trimming shortened V by 4 bases and J by 5 bases, and 12 bases separated the two germline ends. This CDR3 is CASSPRATNNEQFF. The DNA for the CDR3 is TGCGCCAGCAGCCCCCGAGCAACCAACAATGAGCAGTTCTTC.

J is TRBJ2-5 and V is TRBV6-5; D remains ambiguous. Per germline, CDR1 MNHEY and CDR2 SVGAGI. V was pared by 7 bases and J by 4 bases, with 10 bases between. The CDR3 is made up of 12 amino acids. Here the CDR3 reads CASNGVRETQYF. The CDR3 nucleotides are TGTGCCAGCAATGGAGTCCGAGAGACCCAGTACTTC.

The chain carries TRBV27 and TRBJ2-7; 7 bases are shared with TRBD2. The V segment lost 3 bases and the J segment 2 bases; nucleotides outside the gene matches: 7. Germline V gene sequence: CDR1 MNHEY, CDR2 SMNVEV (reference sequence). The CDR3 loop spans 15 amino acids. This CDR3 is CASSFIQRGAYEQYF. The CDR3 nucleotides are TGTGCCAGCAGTTTCATCCAGCGGGGAGCCTACGAGCAGTACTTC.

In its sample, this clone is medium-sized. The J gene is TRBJ2-7, the V gene TRBV6-1, with 7 bases that match TRBD1. The CDR3 contains 15 residues. The V segment lost 1 base and the J segment 2 bases; nucleotides outside the gene matches: 5. Germline CDR1 MNHNS, CDR2 SASEGT. In DNA form, the CDR3 reads TGTGCCAGCAGTGAAGGAGAAACAGGGGCCTACGAGCAGTACTTC. Residues: CASSEGETGAYEQYF.

The chain has TRBV9 and TRBJ2-7; TRBD2 matches 8 bases. J was trimmed by 4 bases and V by 4 bases; bases with no gene match: 7. The CDR3 runs 14 residues. CDR1 and CDR2 (germline): SGDLS, YYNGEE. The DNA for the CDR3 is TGTGCCAGCAGCTCAGGGACTAGTCGGTACGAGCAGTACTTC. Translated, it gives CASSSGTSRYEQYF.

This chain's CDR3 is CASSYGRGHSNQPQHF. CDR3 sequence (DNA): TGTGCCAGCAGTTACGGTAGGGGTCATAGCAATCAGCCCCAGCATTTT. The gene calls are TRBV6-5 and TRBJ1-5; possibly TRBD1 for D (5 bases). V dropped 2 bases and J dropped 0 bases, with 11 bases sitting between them. This CDR3 comprises 16 residues. CDR1 MNHEY and CDR2 SVGAGI come from the germline V gene.